The 15 T cell receptor beta chains below were found in one sample sequenced in a study of graft-versus-host responses after intestinal transplantation. Some clones are missing from TCRdb's copy, which holds only in-frame ones; the method was immunoSEQ multiplex PCR. The sample consists of some 110,000 clones, roughly nine tenths of them appearing once. No antigen is known for these receptors. Sequenced here: unstimulated CD4+ T cells sorted from spleen or lymph node cells, sampled before intestinal transplant. These receptors were collected from a human donor who received an intestinal transplant.

This chain joins TRBV7-9 and TRBJ2-3, with 8 bases lining up with TRBD2. Losses at the gene ends were 5 bases for V and 2 bases for J; bases not matched to a gene: 15. Germline lookup yields CDR1 SEHNR and CDR2 FQNEAQ (reference sequence). The CDR3 spans 18 residues. The CDR3 region is CASSPIGASGPNTDTQYF. CDR3 sequence (DNA): TGTGCCAGCAGCCCTATCGGGGCTAGCGGGCCCAACACAGATACGCAGTATTTT.

The rearrangement uses TRBV12-5 and TRBJ2-3, with D hard to call. Between the trimmed V and J ends, which lost 4 bases and 1 base, there was a span of 3 bases. CDR1 is LGHNT, CDR2 FRNRAP, per germline. CDR3 length: 12 amino acids. The CDR3, as DNA: TGTGCTAGTGGTTCCCGCACAGATACGCAGTATTTT. Translated: CASGSRTDTQYF. The variable domain in full, with the rest retrieved from reference TRBV12-5 and TRBJ2-3, is DARVTQTPRHKVTEMGQEVTMRCQPILGHNTVFWYRQTMMQGLELLAYFRNRAPLDDSGMPKDRFSAEMPDATLATLKIQPSEPRDSAVYFCASGSRTDTQYFGPGTRLTVL.

CDR3 in amino acids: CASSLNGARETQYF. Here the CDR3 DNA reads TGTGCCAGCAGCTTGAACGGTGCTCGGGAGACCCAGTACTTC. The rearrangement joins TRBV7-3 to TRBJ2-5; no firm D call. Looked up from germline, CDR1 is SGHTA and CDR2 is FQGTGA. V lost 3 bases, J lost 5 bases, and 13 bases lay in between. This CDR3 is 14 amino acids long.

The rearrangement links TRBV7-9 to TRBJ1-6; no clear D. Trimming took 4 bases from V and 0 from J, leaving 16 bases between them. This CDR3 comprises 18 residues. Per the germline V gene, CDR1 is SEHNR and CDR2 is FQNEAQ (reference sequence). The CDR3 is CASSSPDGSSSYNSPLHF. The CDR3 DNA follows: TGTGCCAGCAGCTCACCAGACGGTTCTAGCTCCTATAATTCACCCCTCCACTTT.

This rearrangement joins TRBV28 to TRBJ1-5, with D hard to call. Germline V gene sequence: CDR1 MDHEN, CDR2 SYDVKM. Trimming pared 6 bases from V and 7 bases from J, leaving 19 bases between. This CDR3 has 15 residues. The CDR3 reads CASSTSLGRAQPQHF. In nucleotides, the CDR3 is TGTGCCAGCAGCACTTCCCTCGGGCGAGCCCAGCCCCAGCATTTT.

This clone was seen just once. CDR3 in DNA: TGTGCCAGCAGCCAAGTGCAGGGTGGGACTGAAGCTTTCTTT. Encoded protein: CASSQVQGGTEAFF. J is TRBJ1-1 and V is TRBV14, with D possibly matching TRBD1 (5 bases). Germline-derived CDR1 and CDR2 are SGHDN and FVKESK. With 1 base removed from V and 5 bases from J, the gap between germline ends came to 11 bases. This CDR3 region has 14 residues.

J is TRBJ1-5 and V is TRBV7-9; TRBD1 might be the D (5 bases). Germline V CDR1 and CDR2: SEHNR, FQNEAQ (reference sequence). The CDR3 extends over 14 amino acids. V lost 2 bases and J lost 5, with 10 bases in between. CDR3 protein: CASSLRGEDQPQHF. Here the CDR3 DNA reads TGTGCCAGCAGCTTAAGGGGAGAGGATCAGCCCCAGCATTTT.

The chain couples TRBV6-4 to TRBJ2-2; D possibly uses TRBD1 or TRBD2 (5 bases each). This CDR3 is 15 amino acids long. In germline, CDR1 is MRHNA, CDR2 SNTAGT. Trimming shortened V by 10 bases and J by 4 bases, and 19 bases separated the two germline ends. CDR3 coding DNA: TGTGCCACTTCAGGTCGGGGCCCGAGCACCGGGGAGCTGTTTTTT. It is translated as CATSGRGPSTGELFF.

The CDR3, as DNA: TGTGCCAGCAGTTACACTATCTCATTAGCGGGAGGGTCCTACGAGCAGTACTTC. Its translation: CASSYTISLAGGSYEQYF. The chain combines TRBV28 with TRBJ2-7; 11 positions match TRBD2. Trimming at V came to 4 bases and at J to 1 base, leaving 12 bases not matched to a gene. CDR3 length: 18 amino acids. CDR1 and CDR2 (germline): MDHEN, SYDVKM.

This chain uses TRBV7-6 with TRBJ1-6, with 10 bases identical to TRBD1. The CDR3 spans 12 residues. CDR1 is SGHVS, CDR2 FNYEAQ, per germline. V lost 6 bases, J lost 13 bases, and 3 bases stayed unmatched. Written as DNA, the CDR3 is TGTGCCAGCAGTCCGGACAGGGGGCCCCTCCACTTT. Its translation is CASSPDRGPLHF.

This chain uses TRBV5-6 with TRBJ1-1; D not certain. CDR1 is SGHDT and CDR2 is YYEEEE in the germline V gene. The CDR3 totals 15 residues. Trimming took 0 bases from V and 8 from J, leaving 17 bases between them. The DNA of the CDR3 is TGTGCCAGCAGCTTGGGGCCTACAGTCGGAGGGGAAGCTTTCTTT. Translating it yields CASSLGPTVGGEAFF.

This clone was counted only a few times. The chain combines TRBV29-1 with TRBJ2-7, with TRBD1 matching 12 bases. This CDR3 is built from 14 residues. The J segment lost 7 bases and the V segment lost 5 bases, leaving 9 bases of the junction unmatched. CDR1 and CDR2 from the germline V gene are SQVTM and ANQGSEA. CDR3 protein: CSVWLGDRGREQYF. CDR3 DNA sequence: TGCAGCGTTTGGCTGGGGGACAGGGGGCGAGAGCAGTACTTC.

The chain carries TRBV7-3 and TRBJ2-1; 8 bases are shared with TRBD2. Trimming removed 5 bases from V and 9 bases from J; junction bases left unmatched: 6. This CDR3 contains 13 residues. Germline V CDR1 and CDR2: SGHTA, FQGTGA. The CDR3 loop is CASSPRTSTEQFF. Written as DNA, the CDR3 is TGTGCCAGCAGCCCCCGGACTAGCACTGAGCAGTTCTTC.

This chain connects TRBV5-1 to TRBJ2-5; weak D call: TRBD2 (6 bases). The CDR3 contains 15 residues. Germline V lookup: CDR1 SGHRS, CDR2 YFSETQ. The V and J ends lost 5 bases and 2 bases respectively, with 16 bases between them. The CDR3 loop reads CASSASAGRQETQYF. The CDR3 DNA reads as TGCGCCAGCAGTGCCTCGGCAGGGAGGCAAGAGACCCAGTACTTC.

As for this clone: The sample contains more than one DNA sequence encoding this CDR3. The V call is TRBV7-2, the J call TRBJ2-7; D is possibly TRBD2 (7 bases). V shed 2 bases and J shed 3 bases, with 14 bases lying between them. The CDR3 consists of 15 residues. Germline loops: CDR1 SGHTA, CDR2 FQGNSA. CDR3 residues: CASSLIGGVYYEQYF. As DNA, the CDR3 is TGTGCCAGCAGCTTAATAGGGGGGGTCTACTACGAGCAGTACTTC.